The clone carrying this T cell receptor beta chain turned up a few times. The Seattle patients joined while their infection was active and were tracked longitudinally afterward. In the authors' workflow: Reference gene primer amplification gave estimated nucleated cell counts. Sequencing was performed with immunoSEQ multiplex PCR; in TCRdb, only in-frame clones are kept and a portion is missing. D and trimming come from the DNA, and the V and J calls and clone size come from that table. The table records around 230,000 clones, about nine tenths of them present only once. This sample was included in a study of blood T cell repertoires in COVID-19. Study as a whole: Some COVID-19 samples were acute and others convalescent; all came from the United States, Italy and Spain. Sample material is recorded as cDNA or gDNA derived from T cells, B-cell-depleted T cells, or PBMCs.

This CDR3 comprises 14 residues. Trimming took off 1 base at V and 6 bases at J, with 11 bases between the two ends. Germline assignment: CDR1 SGHKS and CDR2 YYEKEE (reference sequence). The sequenced sample consisted of peripheral blood. This TCR derives from a man aged 50 or older with COVID-19, enrolled during active disease. This chain uses TRBV5-5 with TRBJ1-5; TRBD1 might be the D (6 bases). The CDR3 is CASSLWGGAQPQHF. CDR3 coding DNA: TGTGCCAGCAGCTTGTGGGGGGGGGCTCAGCCCCAGCATTTT.